What follows are 18 T cell receptor beta chains derived from one specimen sequenced in a study of T cells after yellow fever vaccination. TCRdb passed the 5' RACE reads through MiXCR, listing each CDR3 protein once. Here the sample spans a few hundred thousand distinct CDR3 sequences, about an eighth being singletons. The source was CD4+ T cells sorted from PBMCs, collected 15 days after the yellow fever booster vaccination. The source is a man younger than 35 who received the YFV17D yellow fever vaccine.

CDR3 DNA: TGTGCCAGCAGCGCAAACGGACCGGATGGCGGTTCACCCCTCCACTTT. This encodes CASSANGPDGGSPLHF. The chain is built from TRBV2 and TRBJ1-6, with D uncertain. CDR3 size: 16 residues. The V and J ends lost 6 bases and 9 bases respectively, with 21 bases between them. CDR1 SNHLY and CDR2 FYNNEI come from the germline V gene. The full variable domain, with the rest looked up from reference TRBV2 and TRBJ1-6, is EPEVTQTPSHQVTQMGQEVILRCVPISNHLYFYWYRQILGQKVEFLVSFYNNEISEKSEIFDDQFSVERPDGSNFTLKIRSTKLEDSAMYFCASSANGPDGGSPLHFGNGTRLTVT.

V gene TRBV5-6 combines with J gene TRBJ1-5; no reliable D call. Trimming stripped 2 bases from V and 9 bases from J, with 12 bases between. CDR3 length: 13 residues. Germline CDR1 reads SGHDT; CDR2 reads YYEEEE. CDR3 nucleotides: TGTGCCAGCAGCTTAGGCAGGACCGGGCCCCAGCATTTT. It codes for CASSLGRTGPQHF.

V is TRBV4-3 and J is TRBJ1-4; D possibly corresponds to TRBD1 (6 bases). CDR3 length equals 18 residues. V gave up 0 bases and J gave up 7 bases, with 21 bases separating them. Germline V gives CDR1 LGHNA, CDR2 YSLEER. CDR3 region: CASSQDLQGGTNGEKLFF. The CDR3 DNA follows: TGCGCCAGCAGCCAAGATCTACAGGGAGGCACGAATGGTGAAAAACTGTTTTTT.

A few counts support this clonotype. The rearrangement uses TRBV5-1 and TRBJ2-3; 8 bases are shared with TRBD2. Germline V gene sequence: CDR1 SGHRS, CDR2 YFSETQ. The ends lost 4 bases at V and 2 bases at J; junction bases unmatched: 12. The CDR3 has 17 amino acids. The CDR3 DNA sequence: TGCGCCAGCAGCCCGGCTGTGGTTAGCGGGGCCACAGATACGCAGTATTTT. Translating gives CASSPAVVSGATDTQYF.

The sample holds many counts of this clonotype. This chain connects TRBV20-1 to TRBJ1-2; 12 bases map to TRBD1. J lost 6 bases, V lost 7 bases, and 12 bases had no gene match. The germline gives CDR1 DFQATT, CDR2 SNEGSKA (reference sequence). CDR3 length: 15 residues. CDR3 in DNA: TGCAGTGTTAGTCAACCGGGACAGGGGGCGGATGGCTACACCTTC. Its protein is CSVSQPGQGADGYTF.

The chain is built from TRBV12-3 or TRBV12-4 and TRBJ2-2, with D possibly matching TRBD2 (6 bases). V shed 0 bases and J shed 4 bases, with 9 bases lying between them. The CDR3 has 15 amino acids. The CDR3: CASSLAGGLTGELFF. CDR3 DNA sequence: TGTGCCAGCAGTTTAGCGGGGGGTCTCACCGGGGAGCTGTTTTTT.

This chain links TRBV12-3 or TRBV12-4 with TRBJ1-2; 8 bases align to TRBD1. CDR3 size: 16 residues. Germline trimming cut 6 bases from V and 4 bases from J; bases unmatched to any gene: 13. This chain's CDR3 is CASSRTGQGETYGYTF. The CDR3 coding sequence is TGTGCCAGCAGCCGAACCGGACAGGGTGAGACCTATGGCTACACCTTC.

The chain joins TRBV4-2 to TRBJ2-6, with D possibly matching TRBD2 (6 bases). The CDR3 has 18 amino acids. V was trimmed by 4 bases and J by 4 bases, leaving 20 bases between them. CDR1 and CDR2 (germline): LGHNA, YNFKEQ. DNA for the CDR3: TGTGCCAGCAGCCCGTGGGCGGGGCCCGGCTCGGGGGCCAACGTCCTGACTTTC. This encodes CASSPWAGPGSGANVLTF.

This chain connects TRBV20-1 to TRBJ2-3; 9 nucleotides line up with TRBD2. CDR3 length: 15 amino acids. The trim removed 5 bases at V and 5 bases at J, leaving 11 bases unmatched. In germline, CDR1 is DFQATT, CDR2 SNEGSKA (reference sequence). CDR3 coding DNA: TGCAGTGCTCACCCCGGGGCACTAGCGGGAGATACGCAGTATTTT. This codes for CSAHPGALAGDTQYF.

In its sample, this clonotype was seen a few times. The V gene is TRBV20-1, the J gene TRBJ1-6; TRBD1 might be the D (5 bases). Germline-derived CDR1 and CDR2 are DFQATT and SNEGSKA (reference sequence). This CDR3 spans 15 amino acids. V was shortened by 2 bases and J by 6 bases, with 14 bases between the two germline ends. The chain's CDR3 is CSARLMFGANSPLHF. CDR3 DNA sequence: TGCAGTGCTAGACTCATGTTCGGGGCTAATTCACCCCTCCACTTT.

Worth noting for this clonotype: Mismatch with germline at one junction end may stem from a read error. The chain employs TRBV4-3 and TRBJ2-1; 7 bases are shared with TRBD2. This CDR3 spans 13 amino acids. Per germline, CDR1 LGHNA and CDR2 YSLEER. The CDR3 here is CASSQEGGNEQFF. CDR3 nucleotide sequence: TGTGCCAGCAGCCAAGAGGGAGGGAATGAGCAGTTCTTC.

The V and J genes are TRBV7-2 and TRBJ2-5; 8 bases line up with TRBD2. The V segment lost 3 bases and the J segment 4 bases; nucleotides outside the gene matches: 4. The CDR3 length is 14 residues. CDR1 SGHTA and CDR2 FQGNSA come from the germline V gene. The CDR3 loop reads CASSFQAGGETQYF. CDR3 sequence (DNA): TGTGCCAGCAGCTTCCAGGCGGGGGGAGAGACCCAGTACTTC.

This clonotype was seen a few times. This sequence joins TRBV3-1 and TRBJ2-7; D possibly corresponds to TRBD2 (5 bases). Germline values: CDR1 LGHDT, CDR2 YNNKEL (reference sequence). This CDR3 has 11 amino acids. The V end was cut by 4 bases, the J end by 9 bases, with 10 bases between. The CDR3 nucleotides are TGTGCCAGCAGCCTGGGCCGGGGGCAGTACTTC. Protein: CASSLGRGQYF.

Only a few counts were recorded for this clonotype. The CDR3 DNA reads as TGTGCCAGCAGCCGAATGGACAGGGGTTCAGGGGATACGCAGTATTTT. Translating it yields CASSRMDRGSGDTQYF. V is TRBV6-1 and J is TRBJ2-3, with 9 bases aligning to TRBD1. Germline V gene lookup returns CDR1 MNHNS and CDR2 SASEGT. J lost 6 bases, V lost 6 bases, and 13 bases had no gene match. This CDR3 region has 16 residues.

This clonotype was picked up a small number of times. This sequence joins TRBV27 and TRBJ1-5; D gene ambiguous. CDR1 MNHEY and CDR2 SMNVEV come from the germline V gene (reference sequence). V lost 6 bases to trimming and J lost 2 bases, with 11 bases between them. This CDR3 spans 14 amino acids. The CDR3 loop reads CASSPWGGNQPQHF. The DNA of the CDR3 is TGTGCCAGCAGCCCGTGGGGTGGCAATCAGCCCCAGCATTTT.

This clonotype was seen only a few times. The chain carries TRBV20-1 and TRBJ2-3; 7 nucleotides match TRBD1. This CDR3 comprises 11 residues. From germline, CDR1 is DFQATT and CDR2 SNEGSKA (reference sequence). Trimming took 0 bases from V and 15 from J; bases not matched to a gene: 6. The DNA of the CDR3 is TGCAGTGCTAGAGATAGGGGGCGACTCTATTTT. It translates to CSARDRGRLYF.

This clonotype was seen more than once but under ten times. V is TRBV28 and J is TRBJ1-3, with D maybe TRBD1 (6 bases). V was trimmed by 5 bases and J by 4 bases, leaving 15 bases between them. The CDR3 covers 15 residues. Germline CDR1 is MDHEN and CDR2 is SYDVKM. The CDR3 is CASSPYRGTGNTIYF. The CDR3 DNA follows: TGTGCCAGCAGTCCCTATAGGGGGACCGGAAACACCATATATTTT.

This clonotype was counted a few times. The rearrangement uses TRBV28 and TRBJ2-3; 12 bases are a match to TRBD2. Germline loops: CDR1 MDHEN, CDR2 SYDVKM. The CDR3 consists of 15 residues. V shed 8 bases and J 3 bases; nucleotides not matched to a gene: 6. For the CDR3, the DNA is TGTGCCAGCGCCTCACTAGCGGGGGGTACAGATACGCAGTATTTT. Amino acids: CASASLAGGTDTQYF. The complete variable domain, with remaining parts taken from reference TRBV28 and TRBJ2-3, reads DVKVTQSSRYLVKRTGEKVFLECVQDMDHENMFWYRQDPGLGLRLIYFSYDVKMKEKGDIPEGYSVSREKKERFSLILESASTNQTSMYLCASASLAGGTDTQYFGPGTRLTVL.